This T cell receptor (beta chain) appears in the sequencing data of a study of cytomegalovirus exposure and HLA in healthy donors (dated by TCRdb to 2017 to 2019). In the study overall: An earlier analysis of fewer than 750 of the donors reported under 300 Gb of sequence data and around 100 million unique TCR beta sequences obtained from around 190 million T cells. Typing coverage differed by locus: A, B, C, DRB1 and DQB1 were typed in roughly 620-630 donors, DQA1 in roughly 500, DPA1 in some 610, and DPB1 in about 450. Roughly 300 gigabases of sequencing data and tens of millions of unique TCR sequences made up an early release that covered 500 to 650 HLA-typed donors. Roughly 5 DR-DQ haplotypes were handled as single units for association and clustering because linkage in the cohort was strong. Besides the first cohort of 666 subjects, a separate validation cohort made up of about 120 different subjects was used. HLA typing included class I and class II loci at four-digit resolution. All discovery cohort repertoires had been generated on a single sequencing platform. A later analysis re-analyzed previously published TCR beta repertoires from several hundred donors and added high-resolution HLA genotyping to study TCR occurrence patterns. The study combined high-throughput TCR immunosequencing, statistical association of individual TCRs with disease status, and machine learning to predict cytomegalovirus infection status. A later genetic analysis used genome-wide SNP genotypes for about 65% of the 666 donors, treating that subset as a discovery cohort. Among 398 genotyped donors of the cohort, an average of approximately 200,000 unique TCR beta nucleotide sequences was sequenced per donor, of which about 19% were non-productive. The study aimed to test whether cataloging public T cell receptors could reveal signatures of past pathogen exposure. The study used immunosequencing to profile the T cell repertoires of under 700 subjects and linked those repertoires to cytomegalovirus serostatus. Of the roughly 400 genotyped donors, approximately 83% fell in the genetic ancestry cluster associated with self-reported Caucasian donors. In the later analysis, no new phenotypic data were used to find candidate immune exposures; instead, reliance was placed on TCR beta sequences and their occurrence across donors. Donor age, sex, ethnicity and CMV serostatus were collected together with the repertoire data. An earlier analysis of some 500 of the donors applied high-throughput TCR beta sequencing to assess whether each TCR beta V gene segment acted as functional or pseudogenic. Overall study outcomes, separate from this receptor: V-gene and J-gene trimming of TCR beta chains was associated with a missense DCLRE1C variant in a later genetic analysis, and the association was replicated in an independent cohort. A further reported finding was that TCR beta sequences accurately predicted the HLA-A and HLA-B alleles for most subjects in the first cohort. Most TCR sequences were seen in very few donors, while some public TCRs were found in many individuals. The authors suggested that the approach could potentially be generalized to other disease states and immunological phenotypes. Roughly uniform sequencing depth across donors was assumed in presence/absence analyses, although this assumption may not hold. CMV serostatus was the only immune exposure information available for the cohort. The study listed 150 to 200 TCR beta chains as associated with cytomegalovirus. A later analysis reported that several top co-occurrence clusters appeared linked to parvovirus B19, influenza, CMV and Epstein-Barr virus. This cohort had only TCR beta chains sequenced, and the lack of alpha or paired-chain data limited which features could be detected. A later analysis found that TCR association rates varied across HLA loci, with DRB1 alleles showing the most associated TCRs and HLA-C alleles the fewest. When HLA alleles, especially DR and DQ, strongly co-occurred, TCR associations were difficult to assign to individual alleles. The earlier analysis of approximately 560 of the donors excluded some 15 rarely observed V segments, including chromosome 9 orphons, because counts were too low. In vitro tests confirmed that a few of the cytomegalovirus-associated TCR beta chains recognize cytomegalovirus antigens. Cytomegalovirus status was reported to be diagnosed by the classifier with high specificity and sensitivity in both the original and validation cohorts. A cluster of highly shared sequence variants was judged likely to be a technical artifact of the sequencing pipeline. In a later genetic analysis, fewer N-insertions in productive TCRs were reported among donors in an Asian-associated ancestry cluster than the roughly 700-donor mean. In a later analysis, HLA-associated TCR beta chains showed more clonal expansion and lower generation probabilities than non-associated chains that were equally common. Because HLA typing was missing for some donors at each locus, association tests included only the typed subset. An earlier analysis of some 590 of the donors showed that most TCR beta V segments appeared in productive rearrangements either about 90% or about 30% of the time, which broadly matched IMGT annotations. Specific HLA alleles were associated with around 18,000 TCR beta sequences at a false discovery rate of 0.05 in a later analysis. Linkage disequilibrium might explain the correlated functional status among segregating V segments, but an unknown experimental factor could not be excluded. The 87-base-pair reads could not distinguish some IMGT-functional V segments, including TRBV6-2 and TRBV6-3, so those segments were excluded. According to a later analysis, most CMV-associated TCR beta chains appeared to be HLA-restricted, and the HLA associations seemed to be driven largely by CMV exposure.

The cohort consisted of 600 to 700 healthy bone marrow donors. At the time of sampling, all cohort members were nominally healthy, though unrecorded immune exposures were likely present. The donor tested CMV seronegative, placing the donor among the 350 to 400 seronegative members of the cohort. A peripheral blood sample was collected from each donor, and TCR beta sequencing was performed on peripheral blood mononuclear cells. The Qiagen DNeasy Blood Extraction Kit was used to extract genomic DNA from the blood cell samples. The library was built by means of the immunoSEQ multiplex PCR assay. For the multiplex PCR, a mixture combining 60 forward primers for TCR Vbeta segments and 13 reverse primers for TCR Jbeta segments was used. The CDR3 region of rearranged TCR beta genes was amplified from genomic DNA with a multiplex PCR assay. The Illumina HiSeq System was used to sequence the amplified TCR beta libraries as 87-base-pair reads. The study's processing was this. A later analysis tallied around 87 million unique TCR beta chains across the approximately 670 repertoires, and about 12 million of those chains were shared by two or more donors. To remove PCR and sequencing errors, raw reads were error-corrected and collapsed into unique sequences using a nearest-neighbor algorithm that merged closely related sequences. CDR3 sequences were aligned to IMGT reference sequences to assign V, D and J gene segments. For a sequence to be retained, a match of at least six nucleotides was required to both a V gene segment and a J gene segment. A rearrangement was called productive if the CDR3 had no stop codons and remained in frame with V and J, and every other rearrangement was called non-productive. CDR3 was defined by IMGT convention, running from the second conserved V-encoded cysteine to the conserved J-encoded phenylalanine. The earlier analysis of 500 to 650 of the donors excluded any sequence lacking an unambiguous match to a single V gene segment. An earlier analysis of just under 600 of the donors called V segments functional above 56.7% productive rearrangements and segregating when the between-donor standard deviation exceeded 5%. To diagnose cytomegalovirus status from the catalog of TCR beta chain sequences, a statistical classification framework was built. V and J gene assignment, in a later analysis, came from comparing TCR nucleotide sequences with IMGT/GENE-DB human TR gene sequences. Using the TCRdist pipeline, a later analysis assigned CDR3 sequences along with most-parsimonious VDJ recombination scenarios. In a later analysis, each TCR beta chain was defined by its CDR3 amino acid sequence together with its V-gene family, and reads without a unique V-gene family were excluded. As a way to deal with suspected cross-contamination and a sequencing artifact, a later analysis dropped over 550 nucleotide sequences that were highly shared and had low generation probability. In a later analysis, a clonal expansion index for each public chain was calculated from normalized within-repertoire ranks of inferred template counts. A later analysis computed generation probabilities with a VDJ recombination model fitted to out-of-frame rearrangements, and checked the results against IGoR. In a later analysis, hypergeometric tests were used to score TCR-TCR, TCR-HLA and TCR-CMV co-occurrence, with a repertoire-size bias correction applied to TCR pairs. To estimate false discovery rates, a later analysis permuted the HLA or CMV assignments 20 times. In a later analysis, co-occurring TCRs were grouped using DBSCAN, and TCRdist sequence similarity was added for clustering within HLA-allele-positive subsets. Repertoires with fewer than 30,000 or more than 120,000 public chains, plus five repertoires with anomalous nucleotide sharing, were excluded from co-occurrence clustering. TCRdb re-hosts the immuneACCESS table, in-frame sequences only. Its copies lack some clones; in the studies checked, an unresolved V gene accounts for under half of them, and the cause for the rest is not known. The D gene and trimming were derived from the DNA, and the V and J assignments and clone size from that table. This sample holds about 140,000 clones; about 80% were observed only once. Clones ranked in the top ten supply about 1.7% of the sample.

Reading the germline V gene gives CDR1 SGHRS and CDR2 YFSETQ. The CDR3 covers 12 residues, taking in both the cysteine and the phenylalanine. Just CDR3 DNA is preserved here, 36 bases in frame from base 1. Deletion took 2 bases off V and 5 bases off J, with a span of 7 bases between the germline ends. With regard to this clone: No antigen is known for it. The input lacks base qualities; no much larger clone sits a single base away.

The sequence was collected from a woman in her 30s in good health and CMV-seronegative. The chain is made from TRBV5-1 and TRBJ1-1, with an unclear D gene assignment. Source material: PBMCs. CDR3 reads: CASSLERTEAFF. The DNA reads as follows: TGCGCCAGCAGCTTAGAGAGGACTGAAGCTTTCTTT.